The clone carrying this TCR beta chain showed up just a few times. This entry is derived from a study of identical twins. A single record per CDR3 protein comes from TCRdb applying MiXCR to the 5' RACE reads. The sample contains 450,000 or so distinct CDR3 sequences, about 14% of which appear only once. This CDR3 spans 15 amino acids. V dropped 6 bases and J dropped 1 base, with 15 bases sitting between them. CDR1 is SGHRS and CDR2 is YFSETQ in the germline V gene. These data were also filed under a second study, of yellow fever vaccine responses in identical twins.

This chain links TRBV5-1 with TRBJ2-3; D is unclear. This receptor was taken from a woman aged 18-35 years in good health. Sequencing used CD4+ T cells sorted from blood. The CDR3 DNA reads TGCGCCAGCACCGGAAGGGCAGTCGGCACAGATACGCAGTATTTT. Residues: CASTGRAVGTDTQYF.